Listed below are T cell receptor beta chains from one sample, sequenced in a study of T cell responses to AZD1222 COVID-19 vaccine. Here immunoSEQ multiplex PCR was the method, and the copy in TCRdb shows in-frame clones only, minus some. The sample includes 120,000 to 150,000 clones, more than 75% of them seen just once. Material: peripheral blood, obtained on day 0 of MenACWY control vaccination. The receptor source for this set is an adult in good health. CDR3s include the opening cysteine and the closing phenylalanine or tryptophan. The D gene is left open where the match is weak. Clone size is shown for a subset of rows, as once, few, many or a class of expanded clone.

d_call | j_call | clone_size | v_call | cdr3_nt | cdr3_aa
TRBD1 | TRBJ2-7 | NA | TRBV7-3 | TGTGCCAGCAGTTACTCCGGGACAGGGGGCACCGAGCAGTACTTC | CASSYSGTGGTEQYF
NA | TRBJ1-4 | NA | TRBV2 | TGTGCCAGCAGTGAAATTGAAAAACTGTTTTTT | CASSEIEKLFF
NA | TRBJ1-1 | NA | TRBV28 | TGTGCCAGCAGTTTATCAGTCAGCAGCACTGAAGCTTTCTTT | CASSLSVSSTEAFF
TRBD1 | TRBJ2-5 | NA | TRBV5-1 | TGCGCCAGCAGCTTGGGAGGGACAGGGGGCCAAGAGACCCAGTACTTC | CASSLGGTGGQETQYF
TRBD2 | TRBJ2-3 | NA | TRBV3-1/TRBV3-2 | TGTGCCAGCAGCCAAGTAGCGGGGGGGCCAGCAGATACGCAGTATTTT | CASSQVAGGPADTQYF
NA | TRBJ1-1 | NA | TRBV18 | TGTGCCAGCTCACCACCGGGTGACAGCACTGAAGCTTTCTTT | CASSPPGDSTEAFF
NA | TRBJ1-1 | NA | TRBV5-1 | TGCGCCAGCAGCTTGGGGACGTCTGGTACTGAAGCTTTCTTT | CASSLGTSGTEAFF
TRBD2 | TRBJ2-1 | NA | TRBV19 | TGTGCCAGTAGTATCAGGGAGCGGGGGGCCTACTTCTTC | CASSIRERGAYFF
NA | TRBJ2-1 | NA | TRBV6-1 | TGTGCCAGCAGTGATTGGCAGGCAAGTGAGCAGTTCTTC | CASSDWQASEQFF
NA | TRBJ1-2 | NA | TRBV15 | TGTGCCACCAGCGTCATGGGACTGGACGGCTACACCTTC | CATSVMGLDGYTF
NA | TRBJ2-3 | NA | TRBV5-1 | TGCGCCAGCAGTGAAGGGGAACCTAGCACAGATACGCAGTATTTT | CASSEGEPSTDTQYF
NA | TRBJ2-5 | NA | TRBV25-1 | TGTGCCAGCAGTCCCCCTAGGGGAGGTTTTGGGGAGACCCAGTACTTC | CASSPPRGGFGETQYF
NA | TRBJ2-5 | NA | TRBV2 | TGTGCCAGCAGTGGCAGTCAAGAGACCCAGTACTTC | CASSGSQETQYF
TRBD1 | TRBJ1-2 | NA | TRBV6-5 | TGTGCCAGCTTTACAGGGGAGGACTATGGCTACACCTTC | CASFTGEDYGYTF
NA | TRBJ2-5 | NA | TRBV6-1 | TGTGCCAGCAGTGACAGGGGATTTAGAGAGACCCAGTACTTC | CASSDRGFRETQYF
NA | TRBJ1-2 | NA | TRBV4-1 | TGCGCCAGCAGCCGCACGACAGCGAATAACTATGGCTACACCTTC | CASSRTTANNYGYTF
NA | TRBJ1-1 | NA | TRBV13 | TGTGCCAGCAGCTCGACAGGCGCTAACACTGAAGCTTTCTTT | CASSSTGANTEAFF
NA | TRBJ1-2 | NA | TRBV10-3 | TGTGCCATCAGTGATACAGGGAAGGGCTTGGGAGGCTACACCTTC | CAISDTGKGLGGYTF
NA | TRBJ2-6 | NA | TRBV28 | TGTGCCAGCAGTTTAGCTGGGTCTGGGGCCAACGTCCTGACTTTC | CASSLAGSGANVLTF
TRBD1 | TRBJ1-2 | few | TRBV6-4 | TGTGCCAGCAGCGCCGGGACAGGGAGTCCCCTCTATGGCTACACCTTC | CASSAGTGSPLYGYTF
TRBD2 | TRBJ2-1 | NA | TRBV19 | TGTGCCAGTAAGGATCTTGTAGCGGGGTACGTTGAGCAGTTCTTC | CASKDLVAGYVEQFF
TRBD2 | TRBJ2-2 | NA | TRBV3-1/TRBV3-2 | TGTGCCAGCAGCCAATCTCCAGGGACTAGGCCCACCGGGGAGCTGTTTTTT | CASSQSPGTRPTGELFF
NA | TRBJ1-1 | NA | TRBV11-2 | TGTGCCAGCAGCTTTTCAGGGTTTACTGAAGCTTTCTTT | CASSFSGFTEAFF
NA | TRBJ2-3 | few | TRBV7-6 | TGTGCCAGCGTACTGACTCAAGGGGTGAGCGCAGATACGCAGTATTTT | CASVLTQGVSADTQYF
NA | TRBJ1-2 | NA | TRBV4-1 | TGCGCCAGCAGCCAAGAACGAGGGGCCTTACGGTATGGCTACACCTTC | CASSQERGALRYGYTF
NA | TRBJ2-5 | NA | TRBV28 | TGTGCCAGCAGTTTGGACGTGGTCGTGGAGACCCAGTACTTC | CASSLDVVVETQYF
TRBD1 | TRBJ1-5 | many | TRBV28 | TGTGCCAGCAGTTTCATCCCAGGGGGCCCCGTTGGGCCCCAGCATTTT | CASSFIPGGPVGPQHF
NA | TRBJ2-1 | NA | TRBV3-1/TRBV3-2 | TGTGCCAGCAGCCAAGGGGGGGGGCCCAAGGGGCAGTTCTTC | CASSQGGGPKGQFF
NA | TRBJ1-1 | NA | TRBV29-1 | TGCAGCGTTCTGACACAGGGATTTACTGAAGCTTTCTTT | CSVLTQGFTEAFF
TRBD1 | TRBJ1-5 | NA | TRBV7-9 | TGTGCCAGCAGCCCTGACAGGGGCAATCAGCCCCAGCATTTT | CASSPDRGNQPQHF
NA | TRBJ1-6 | NA | TRBV30 | TGTGCCTGGAGCGGCTTCGGCATGGGGCCCCTCCACTTT | CAWSGFGMGPLHF
NA | TRBJ2-4 | NA | TRBV27 | TGTGCCACCCAGCCCAATGAAGCTAAAAACATTCAGTACTTC | CATQPNEAKNIQYF
NA | TRBJ1-2 | NA | TRBV30 | TGTGCCTGGAGTGGCCCACAGGTAACCTCAGTCGGCTACACCTTC | CAWSGPQVTSVGYTF
NA | TRBJ1-1 | once | TRBV10-1 | TGCGCCAGCAGTGAGGGCAGCAGGAACACTGAAGCTTTCTTT | CASSEGSRNTEAFF
TRBD2 | TRBJ2-5 | NA | TRBV11-2 | TGTGCCAGCAGCCTTCTAGCGGGGGGGCCGGAGACCCAGTACTTC | CASSLLAGGPETQYF
NA | TRBJ1-3 | NA | TRBV6-1 | TGTGCCAGCAGTGAAGGCGGGGTCCGTGGAAACACCATATATTTT | CASSEGGVRGNTIYF
NA | TRBJ1-2 | NA | TRBV19 | TGTGCCAGTAGCCCAAGAGGGGCCGGGGACTATGGCTACACCTTC | CASSPRGAGDYGYTF
NA | TRBJ2-2 | NA | TRBV5-4 | TGTGCCAGCAGCCCCGACACTTACACCGGGGAGCTGTTTTTT | CASSPDTYTGELFF
NA | TRBJ1-5 | NA | TRBV5-1 | TGCGCCAGCAGCTTAGATGGGTATCAGCCCCAGCATTTT | CASSLDGYQPQHF
TRBD1 | TRBJ2-7 | NA | TRBV11-2 | TGTGCCAGCAGCTCATTAGGTAGAGGGACAGGGAACTCCTACGAGCAGTACTTC | CASSSLGRGTGNSYEQYF
NA | TRBJ1-6 | NA | TRBV19 | TGTGCCAGTAGTGTATCGGGACGGAATAATTCACCCCTCCACTTT | CASSVSGRNNSPLHF
NA | TRBJ1-6 | few | TRBV4-2 | TGTGCCAGCAGCCAAGGGGAGAGCTCCTATAATTCACCCCTCCACTTT | CASSQGESSYNSPLHF
NA | TRBJ1-2 | NA | TRBV6-5 | TGTGCCAGCAGGGAGCCGGGGGAGGGGTATGGCTACACCTTC | CASREPGEGYGYTF
NA | TRBJ1-1 | NA | TRBV11-2 | TGTGCCAGCAGCTTCACAGGGATTACTGAAGCTTTCTTT | CASSFTGITEAFF
NA | TRBJ1-5 | NA | TRBV6-6 | TGTGCCAGCAGTTACTCGACGGAAAATCAGCCCCAGCATTTT | CASSYSTENQPQHF
NA | TRBJ1-2 | few | TRBV5-1 | TGCGCCAGCAGCTCTGGACTCCATTATGGCTACACCTTC | CASSSGLHYGYTF
NA | TRBJ1-3 | NA | TRBV4-2 | TGTGCCAGCAGCCAAGGGGGCAAGGGCTCTGGAAACACCATATATTTT | CASSQGGKGSGNTIYF
NA | TRBJ1-6 | few | TRBV5-6 | TGTGCCAGCAGCTTTTGGGACCTGGCTTCACCCCTCCACTTT | CASSFWDLASPLHF
NA | TRBJ1-6 | NA | TRBV27 | TGTGCCAGCAGTGCAGGGGAGCATAATTCACCCCTCCACTTT | CASSAGEHNSPLHF